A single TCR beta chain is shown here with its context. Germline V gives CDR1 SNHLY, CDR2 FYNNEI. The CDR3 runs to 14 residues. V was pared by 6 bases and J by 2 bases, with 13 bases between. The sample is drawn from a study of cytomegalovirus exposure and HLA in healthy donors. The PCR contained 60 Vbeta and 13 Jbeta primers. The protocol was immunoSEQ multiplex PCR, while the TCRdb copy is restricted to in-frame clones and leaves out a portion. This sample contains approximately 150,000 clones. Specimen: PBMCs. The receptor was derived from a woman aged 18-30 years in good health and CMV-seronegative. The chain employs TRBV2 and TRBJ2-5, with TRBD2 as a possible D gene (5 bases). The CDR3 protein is CASRLSTRQETQYF. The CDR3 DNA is TGTGCCAGCAGGCTATCCACTAGGCAAGAGACCCAGTACTTC.